This TCR beta chain comes out of a study of shared clonotypes between healthy human individuals (dated by TCRdb to 2018 to 2020). Regarding the research as a whole: A few men and a couple of women, aged 18 to 49 years, made up the cohort. Per donor, three plates each were used for CD4 naive and CD4 memory, two for CD8 naive, and one for CD8 memory. To estimate repertoire size and how much clonotype sharing occurs between individuals, the study deeply sequenced the blood TCR repertoires of a handful of healthy adults. To increase sequencing depth and limit assay-specific biases, different laboratories used diverse techniques to prepare libraries and sequence TCR repertoires. Per donor, leukapheresis produced somewhere between about 0.85 and 9.5 billion PBMCs. The paper's findings and limits, for the study overall: Across four donors, approximately 4.6% of naive CD4, more than 3% of naive CD8, 2.3% of memory CD4, and around 0.4% of memory CD8 clonotypes were shared. Incomplete sequencing was indicated by rarefaction of sorted-subset datasets, despite the large sequencing depth. Because the study included a small number of donors, the genetic and exposure-history diversity represented was limited. Compared with non-shared clonotypes, the clonotypes found in all four sorted-subset donors had higher generation probabilities. Larger estimated clonotype richness was generally found for naive subsets than for memory subsets. Sampling was restricted to blood, and TCR repertoires in tissue are likely to differ from TCR repertoires in blood. Pairwise subsampling led to the expectation that sequencing depth would affect the degree of clonotype sharing among donors.

Using the deep immunoSEQ assay, multiplex PCR amplified TCR CDR3 regions from genomic DNA. For each cell subset, the extracted genomic DNA was distributed evenly across all wells of several immunoSEQ 96-well plates, and each plate served as one replicate. For sorted subsets, each replicate PCR was loaded with approximately 190 ng genomic DNA, equivalent to 25,000 to 35,000 T cell genomes. The purified libraries were quantified using a Qubit 3.0 fluorometer, sized with a Bioanalyzer 2100, and then quantified again using the KAPA Library Quantification kit. Every immunoSEQ 96-well plate was sequenced on a separate single-read 150-cycle Illumina NextSeq 550 flow cell. The paper's data handling went like this. Because the immunoSEQ output included only junctional sequences and no quality scores, the filtering could not be the same as the filtering used for full-length reads. Sequences were annotated with PyIR, a Python wrapper for IgBLAST v1.9, and V/J genes and CDR3 were assigned using IMGT germline references. Reads were filtered out if the reads had weak V/J assignments (E-value above 1e-6), no CDR3, stop codons, out-of-frame junctions, or ambiguous translated residues. V3J clonotypes were defined by identical inferred V gene, J gene, and CDR3 amino acid sequence. To compute the percentage overlap between repertoires, the number of shared unique clonotypes was divided by the size of the smaller repertoire. RTK rarefaction, the Chao1 estimator, and Recon v2.1 estimates of unobserved clonotypes were used to assess repertoire richness. Generation probabilities were computed with OLGA for all TCRbeta clonotypes obtained by the gDNA method from a handful of donors. Imported from immuneACCESS, the table was reduced by TCRdb to in-frame sequences with V and J called. These copies leave out some clones; in studies compared against another copy, an unresolved V gene accounts for under half, and the cause of the remainder is not known. V and J calls and clone size follow that table, whereas D and trimming were derived from the DNA. The sample table contains over 2 million clones; only one count was recorded for around 96% of them. The top ten constitute approximately 1.2% of the sample.

As regards this clone: Its antigen is not yet known. No much larger clonotype is one base removed from it; base qualities were not supplied.

The CDR3 covers 9 residues, taking in both the cysteine and the phenylalanine. Only the CDR3 DNA is retained, 27 bases long and in frame from the first base. Relative to germline, V is 8 bases shorter and J is 9 bases shorter, with 8 bases between their ends. Looking up the germline V gene yields CDR1 SGHTA and CDR2 FQGNSA. For the CD8 naive samples, CD45RO-negative cells were positively selected for CCR7, yielding a CD45RA+CCR7+ population from which TemRA cells were excluded. Healthy HIV-negative adults with no recently reported acute infections or vaccinations were included as donors. All donors were Caucasian adults living in Nashville, Tennessee, USA. After blood collection by leukapheresis, PBMCs were isolated using Ficoll-Histopaque density gradient centrifugation and then cryopreserved in the vapor phase of liquid nitrogen. Purity and quantity of every magnetically sorted T cell population were checked by analytical flow cytometry. From each sorted fraction, genomic DNA was isolated and quantified by UV absorbance on a Nanodrop 2000c.

The sequence came from a young man in good health. Here the chain combines TRBV7-2 and TRBJ2-7, with the D gene uncertain. The sample was naive CD8+ T cells sorted from blood. The sample's cell subset or site label, in plain terms: CD45RA+CCR7+. The DNA sequence is given as TGTGCCAGCCATGTATGGCAGTACTTC. The resulting protein is CASHVWQYF.